These 19 T cell receptor beta chains came from one sample sequenced in a study of blood T cell repertoires in COVID-19. Assay: immunoSEQ multiplex PCR; the TCRdb copy retains only in-frame clones and omits some. The sample records hundreds of thousands of clones, 86% being singletons. Sequencing was done on a sample of peripheral blood. All receptors come from a woman aged 25 to 39 with active or convalescent COVID-19.

The V call is TRBV24-1, the J call TRBJ2-3, with D perhaps TRBD2 (6 bases). The CDR3 runs 14 residues. Germline CDR1 is KGHDR and CDR2 is SFDVKD. Deletions cut 4 bases from V and 2 bases from J, with 9 bases between. The CDR3 DNA follows: TGTGCCACCAGTGAGGCGGGACCCACAGATACGCAGTATTTT. It is translated as CATSEAGPTDTQYF.

The rearrangement joins TRBV7-8 to TRBJ2-7, with 9 bases matching TRBD2. Per germline, CDR1 SGHVS and CDR2 FQNEAQ. CDR3 length: 15 amino acids. V was pared by 1 base and J by 6 bases, with 7 bases of the junction left unmatched. The CDR3 here is CASSLVGAGGFEQYF. CDR3 sequence (DNA): TGTGCCAGCAGCTTAGTAGGAGCGGGAGGCTTCGAGCAGTACTTC.

The chain has TRBV5-8 and TRBJ2-7, with D tentatively TRBD2 (7 bases). Germline V lookup: CDR1 SGHTS, CDR2 YDEGEE. Trimming took off 3 bases at V and 2 bases at J, with 15 bases between the two ends. This CDR3 spans 15 amino acids. CDR3 region: CASSWEGGLTYEQYF. The CDR3 region has the DNA TGTGCCAGCAGCTGGGAGGGGGGCCTAACCTACGAGCAGTACTTC.

The chain carries TRBV5-4 and TRBJ2-1; TRBD1 aligns across 9 bases. With V trimmed by 4 bases and J by 1 base, 9 bases remained unmatched. This CDR3 comprises 17 residues. CDR1 SGHNT and CDR2 YYREEE come from the germline V gene (reference sequence). The CDR3 bases are TGTGCCAGCAGCATAGCCTCCGGGACAGGGTCCTACAATGAGCAGTTCTTC. This codes for CASSIASGTGSYNEQFF.

The CDR3 spells CASSPGLRDEQYF. The CDR3 DNA follows: TGTGCCAGCTCACCCGGGTTGAGGGACGAGCAGTACTTC. This chain joins TRBV18 and TRBJ2-7; tentative D call: TRBD2 (5 bases). V was cut by 3 bases and J by 5 bases, with 11 bases left in between. CDR3 length: 13 residues. The germline CDR1 and CDR2 sequences are KGHSH and LQKENI.

The genes are TRBV3-1 (or the pseudogene TRBV3-2) and TRBJ2-5; a possible D gene is TRBD1 (5 bases). Trimming took off 1 base at V and 2 bases at J, with 11 bases between the two ends. The CDR3 is 15 residues long. CDR1 and CDR2 from the germline V gene are LGHDT and YNNKEL (reference sequence). CDR3 DNA sequence: TGTGCCAGCAGCCAAGGAACAGGCTCTCAAGAGACCCAGTACTTC. This sequence encodes CASSQGTGSQETQYF.

The table lists this clone with a count of one. The chain couples TRBV5-1 to TRBJ2-2; 13 bases match TRBD2. Losses at the gene ends were 4 bases for V and 2 bases for J; bases not matched to a gene: 8. CDR1 and CDR2 from the germline V gene are SGHRS and YFSETQ. The CDR3 is made up of 18 amino acids. Written as DNA, the CDR3 is TGCGCCAGCAGCCTAAGACTAGCGGGGGGTCAAAACACCGGGGAGCTGTTTTTT. It specifies CASSLRLAGGQNTGELFF.

This chain joins TRBV4-2 and TRBJ1-2; D is ambiguous. Germline loops: CDR1 LGHNA, CDR2 YNFKEQ. The CDR3 length is 15 residues. V shed 0 bases and J shed 3 bases, with 11 bases lying between them. CDR3 sequence: CASSQEESTHYGYTF. The CDR3 nucleotides are TGTGCCAGCAGCCAAGAAGAAAGCACCCACTATGGCTACACCTTC.

This clone was seen a handful of times. The chain carries TRBV5-6 and TRBJ1-4; D might be TRBD1 (5 bases). Germline-derived CDR1 and CDR2 are SGHDT and YYEEEE. The CDR3 totals 15 residues. Trimming took off 5 bases at V and 0 bases at J, with 11 bases between the two ends. The CDR3 spells CASRAGGATNEKLFF. CDR3 sequence (DNA): TGTGCCAGCAGGGCCGGAGGGGCAACTAATGAAAAACTGTTTTTT. The entire variable domain, with the rest obtained from reference TRBV5-6 and TRBJ1-4, is as follows: DAGVTQSPTHLIKTRGQQVTLRCSPKSGHDTVSWYQQALGQGPQFIFQYYEEEERQRGNFPDRFSGHQFPNYSSELNVNALLLGDSALYLCASRAGGATNEKLFFGSGTQLSVL.

This chain uses TRBV4-2 with TRBJ2-7, with D perhaps TRBD1 (6 bases). The CDR3 has 14 amino acids. Trimming removed 0 bases from V and 6 bases from J, with 12 bases in between. Germline V gene sequence: CDR1 LGHNA, CDR2 YNFKEQ. The CDR3, as DNA: TGTGCCAGCAGCCAAGAGGGGGCAGCCATCGAGCAGTACTTC. Protein: CASSQEGAAIEQYF.

This chain joins TRBV29-1 and TRBJ2-5; perhaps TRBD1 as D (5 bases). Germline loops: CDR1 SQVTM, CDR2 ANQGSEA. This CDR3 comprises 12 residues. Trimming removed 4 bases from V and 5 bases from J, with 11 bases in between. CDR3 nucleotide sequence: TGCAGCGTTGGGGGCAATCACGAGACCCAGTACTTC. It yields the protein CSVGGNHETQYF.

The chain carries TRBV2 and TRBJ2-1; a possible D gene is TRBD2 (6 bases). V was clipped by 2 bases and J by 7 bases, with 18 bases between them. Germline assignment: CDR1 SNHLY and CDR2 FYNNEI. The CDR3 length is 16 residues. The CDR3 is CASSERWLDYRNEQFF. In nucleotides, the CDR3 is TGTGCCAGCAGTGAAAGGTGGCTGGACTACAGAAATGAGCAGTTCTTC.

The chain employs TRBV10-3 and TRBJ2-5; a possible D gene is TRBD2 (6 bases). Looked up from germline, CDR1 is ENHRY and CDR2 is SYGVKD. This CDR3 has 17 residues. V lost 5 bases and J 6 bases, leaving 25 bases between the germline ends. DNA of the CDR3: TGTGCCATCAGTCAAACCCCTACGACGGGGGTTCAAAAGACCCAGTACTTC. This codes for CAISQTPTTGVQKTQYF.

The V and J genes are TRBV3-1 (or the pseudogene TRBV3-2) and TRBJ1-4; D unresolved. The V and J ends lost 2 bases and 7 bases respectively, with 8 bases between them. Germline loops: CDR1 LGHDT, CDR2 YNNKEL (reference sequence). The CDR3 has 13 amino acids. The CDR3 region has the DNA TGTGCCAGCAGCCAAATGGGAGGTGAAAAACTGTTTTTT. The encoded protein is CASSQMGGEKLFF.

V usage is TRBV7-2 and J usage is TRBJ1-1, with D perhaps TRBD1 (6 bases). V lost 5 bases to trimming and J lost 3 bases, with 16 bases between them. Germline-derived CDR1 and CDR2 are SGHTA and FQGNSA. This CDR3 is 15 amino acids long. CDR3 protein: CASSQGTLSYTEAFF. The CDR3 coding sequence is TGTGCCAGCAGCCAGGGGACATTATCGTACACTGAAGCTTTCTTT. Drawing the rest from reference TRBV7-2 and TRBJ1-1, the complete variable domain is GAGVSQSPSNKVTEKGKDVELRCDPISGHTALYWYRQSLGQGLEFLIYFQGNSAPDKSGLPSDRFSAERTGGSVSTLTIQRTQQEDSAVYLCASSQGTLSYTEAFFGQGTRLTVV.

This clone came up once. The V and J genes are TRBV4-1 and TRBJ2-2; TRBD1 might be the D (5 bases). CDR3 length equals 18 residues. The V gene lost 4 bases and the J gene lost 6 bases, with 24 bases spanning the gap. Germline CDR1 is MGHRA and CDR2 is YSYEKL. The CDR3 sequence: CASSPGLLGLPTSGELFF. CDR3 DNA: TGCGCCAGCAGCCCCGGATTGTTGGGGCTCCCAACGTCCGGGGAGCTGTTTTTT.

This clone was seen just once. DNA for the CDR3: TGTGCCATCAGTGCGGCGGGCTCGAACACTGAAGCTTTCTTT. As protein: CAISAAGSNTEAFF. The chain couples TRBV10-3 to TRBJ1-1; D unclear. The germline V gene has CDR1 ENHRY and CDR2 SYGVKD. The ends were cut back, 4 bases at V and 1 base at J, with 10 bases in the middle. The CDR3 is made up of 14 amino acids.

This clone was detected ten times or more. The V gene is TRBV7-6, the J gene TRBJ2-7; 8 nucleotides match TRBD2. This CDR3 is built from 13 residues. From germline, CDR1 is SGHVS and CDR2 FNYEAQ. V lost 6 bases and J lost 5; bases outside the gene matches: 6. CDR3 sequence reads: CASRGTSIDEQYF. The CDR3 nucleotides read TGTGCCAGCAGGGGGACTAGTATAGACGAGCAGTACTTC.

This sequence joins TRBV21-1 and TRBJ1-1; the DNA was not compared with TRBD1, the D call given in the table. TRBV21-1 is given as a pseudogene. This CDR3 spans 13 amino acids. The CDR3 here is CASIGQGNTEAFF. The CDR3 DNA sequence: TGTGCCAGCATAGGACAGGGGAACACTGAAGCTTTCTTT.